This TCR beta chain was identified in a study of monozygotic twins with inflammatory bowel disease. As regards this clonotype: Antigen specificity is unknown.

The germline V gene encodes CDR1 SGHAT and CDR2 FQDESV (reference sequence). The CDR3 runs to 15 residues. Whole-study findings and limits: Reduced clonotype sharing with other individuals was observed in IBD patients relative to healthy twins, especially with disease activity.

TCRdb reprocessed the 5' RACE reads and reports one entry per CDR3 protein, with no DNA. Listed are about 140,000 distinct CDR3 sequences; 2% to 2.5% falls within the top ten. The V and J genes are TRBV11-1 and TRBJ1-2; the TRBD1 assignment by TCRdb is unverifiable without DNA. This clonotype was obtained from a human donor with ulcerative colitis or Crohn's disease, or a healthy co-twin of an affected twin (not recorded which). The sample consisted of blood. The CDR3 sequence is CASSPTPTDYYGCTF.